The text below deals with one TCR beta chain. Its antigen remains unidentified. This sample is drawn from a study of beta chain features in type 1 diabetes. The overall study: Across every sample, about 100 million sorted cells were examined in total.

Points from the study as a whole: Patients with Type 1 diabetes showed moderately but significantly shorter TCRB CDR3s in all four CD4+ subsets. When VDJ junctions were examined, type 1 diabetes patients showed fewer insertions and more deletions. For patients, the naive, central memory and Treg TCRB repertoires appeared more alike than for healthy donors.

As every portion of the isolated RNA was reverse transcribed, the sequencing read expressed TCRB transcripts. The protocol was immunoSEQ multiplex PCR, while the TCRdb copy is restricted to in-frame clones and leaves out a portion. The sample includes hundreds of thousands of clones, roughly 12% seen only once; the top ten take around 0.015%. This receptor was identified in a man younger than 35 in good health. Sequencing was carried out using naive CD4+ T cells from blood.

The CDR3 DNA sequence: TGTGCCAGTAGTACTCCTGGACTAGCGAACACCGGGGAGCTGTTTTTT. This sequence encodes CASSTPGLANTGELFF. The rearrangement joins TRBV19 to TRBJ2-2; TRBD2 matches at 7 bases. Trimming took 4 bases from V and 0 from J; bases not matched to a gene: 5. The CDR3 runs 16 residues. Germline-derived CDR1 and CDR2 are LNHDA and SQIVND (reference sequence).